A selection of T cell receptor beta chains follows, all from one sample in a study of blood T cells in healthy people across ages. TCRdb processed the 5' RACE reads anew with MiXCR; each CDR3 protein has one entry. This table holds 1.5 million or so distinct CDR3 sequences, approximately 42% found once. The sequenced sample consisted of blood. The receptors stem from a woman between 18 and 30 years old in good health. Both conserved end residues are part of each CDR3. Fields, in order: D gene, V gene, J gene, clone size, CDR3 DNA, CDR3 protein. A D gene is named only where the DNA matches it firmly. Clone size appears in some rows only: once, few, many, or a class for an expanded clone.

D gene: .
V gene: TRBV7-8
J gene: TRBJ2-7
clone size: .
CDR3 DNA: TGTGCCAGCAGCTCGAGGGGGACCGGGTCCTACAATGAGCAGTACTTC
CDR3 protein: CASSSRGTGSYNEQYF

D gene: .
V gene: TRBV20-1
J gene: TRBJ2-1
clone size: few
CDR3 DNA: TGCAGTGCCCCGCCTCGCGGGAAGTCCTACAATGAGCAGTTCTTC
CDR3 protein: CSAPPRGKSYNEQFF

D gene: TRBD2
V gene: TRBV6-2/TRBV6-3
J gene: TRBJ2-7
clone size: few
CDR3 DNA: TGTGCCAGCAGTTACAGGACTAGTTTGGTCGAGCAGTACTTC
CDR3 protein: CASSYRTSLVEQYF

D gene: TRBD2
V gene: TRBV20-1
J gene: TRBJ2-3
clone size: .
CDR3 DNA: TGCAGTGCTAGAAATCCGGGACTAGCGGGAGTTGGGACAGATACGCAGTATTTT
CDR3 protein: CSARNPGLAGVGTDTQYF

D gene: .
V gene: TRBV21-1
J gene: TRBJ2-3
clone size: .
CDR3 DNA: TGTGCCAGCAGCAAACCGCCGGGACAGGGCACAGATACGCAGTATTTT
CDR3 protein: CASSKPPGQGTDTQYF

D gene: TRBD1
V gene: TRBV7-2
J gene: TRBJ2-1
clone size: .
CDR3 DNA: TGTGCCAGCAGCTTAGGGGGACAGGGGTTCAATGAGCGGTTCTTC
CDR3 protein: CASSLGGQGFNERFF

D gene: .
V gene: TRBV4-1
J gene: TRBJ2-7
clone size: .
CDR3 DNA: TGCGCCAGCAGCCCCGCGAAGGGGGGAGGCGACGAGCAGTACTTC
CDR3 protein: CASSPAKGGGDEQYF

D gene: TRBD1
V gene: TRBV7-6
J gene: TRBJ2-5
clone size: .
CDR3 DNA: TGTGCCAGCAGCTCCCGGACAGGGGCCTACAATGAGCAGTACTTC
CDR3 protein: CASSSRTGAYNEQYF

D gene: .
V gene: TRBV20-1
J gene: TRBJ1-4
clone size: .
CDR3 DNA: TGCAGTGCTAGGCCCCAGGGATCTAATGAAAAACTGTTTTTT
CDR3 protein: CSARPQGSNEKLFF

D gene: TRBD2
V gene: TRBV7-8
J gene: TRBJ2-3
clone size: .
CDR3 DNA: TGTGCCAGCAGCGCCCGAGGGGAGACTAGCGGGATTGACCCCAAAGATACGCAGTATTTT
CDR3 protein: CASSARGETSGIDPKDTQYF

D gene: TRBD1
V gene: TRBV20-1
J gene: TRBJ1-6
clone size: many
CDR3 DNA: TGCAGTGCGGCCCCGGGACAGGGTTATTCACCCCTCCACTTT
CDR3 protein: CSAAPGQGYSPLHF

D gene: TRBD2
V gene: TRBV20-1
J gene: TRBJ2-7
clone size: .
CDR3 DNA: TGCAGCGCCGGAACCGGGACTAGTAACGGCGAGCAGTACTTC
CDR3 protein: CSAGTGTSNGEQYF

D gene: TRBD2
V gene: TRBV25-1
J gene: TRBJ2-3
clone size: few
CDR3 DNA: TGTGCCAGCAGTGAACGTTCGAGCGGGAGTGGCGCAGATACGCAGTATTTT
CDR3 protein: CASSERSSGSGADTQYF

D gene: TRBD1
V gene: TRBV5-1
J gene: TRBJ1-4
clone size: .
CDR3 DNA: TGCGCCAGCAGCAACGACGGACAGGTCCTAAATGAAAAACTGTTTTTT
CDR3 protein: CASSNDGQVLNEKLFF

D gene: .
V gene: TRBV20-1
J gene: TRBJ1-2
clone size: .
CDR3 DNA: TGCAGTGCTAGGCTCGCGGGGAACTATGGCTACACCTTC
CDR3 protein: CSARLAGNYGYTF

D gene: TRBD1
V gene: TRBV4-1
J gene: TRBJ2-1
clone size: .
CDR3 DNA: TGCGCCAGCAGCCGCTCAATCGGGACAGGGGGTTACAATGAGCAGTTCTTC
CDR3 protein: CASSRSIGTGGYNEQFF

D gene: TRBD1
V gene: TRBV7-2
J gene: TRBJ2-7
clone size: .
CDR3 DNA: TGTGCCAGCAGCGCAGACAGGGGATACGGGTACGAGCAGTACTTC
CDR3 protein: CASSADRGYGYEQYF

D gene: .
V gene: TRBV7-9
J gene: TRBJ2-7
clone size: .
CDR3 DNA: TGTGCCAGCAGCTTAGCGATGAACTACGAGCAGTACTTC
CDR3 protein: CASSLAMNYEQYF

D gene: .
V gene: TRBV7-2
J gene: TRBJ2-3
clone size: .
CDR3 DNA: TGTGCCAGCAGCGTAGATCGGCACACAGATACGCAGTATTTT
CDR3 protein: CASSVDRHTDTQYF

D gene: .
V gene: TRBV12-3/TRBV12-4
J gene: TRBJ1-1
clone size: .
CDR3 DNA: TGTGCCAGCACCTCGACTGGGGCTGAAGCTTTCTTT
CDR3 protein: CASTSTGAEAFF

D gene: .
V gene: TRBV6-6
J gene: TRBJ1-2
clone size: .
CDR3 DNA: TGTGCCAGCAGTTACTCGGGAGGTCGAGCTGACTATGGCTACACCTTC
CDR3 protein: CASSYSGGRADYGYTF

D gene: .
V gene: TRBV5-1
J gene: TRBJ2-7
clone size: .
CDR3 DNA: TGCGCCAGCGGCCCAGCGAACCCCACCTACGAGCAGTACTTC
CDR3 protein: CASGPANPTYEQYF

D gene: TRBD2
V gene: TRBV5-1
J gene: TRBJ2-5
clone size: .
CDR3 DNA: TGCGCCAGCAGCTTGCCGTCCGGGCTAGCGGGAGAGACCCAGTACTTC
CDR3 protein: CASSLPSGLAGETQYF

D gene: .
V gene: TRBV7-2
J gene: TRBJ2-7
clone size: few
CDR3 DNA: TGTGCCAGCAGCTTAGGTTGGGGATCTTCCTACGAGCAGTACTTC
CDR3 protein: CASSLGWGSSYEQYF

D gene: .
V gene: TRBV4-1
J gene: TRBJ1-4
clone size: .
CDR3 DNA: TGCGCCAGCAGCCCTGCTGAGCATTCTAATGAAAAACTGTTTTTT
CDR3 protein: CASSPAEHSNEKLFF

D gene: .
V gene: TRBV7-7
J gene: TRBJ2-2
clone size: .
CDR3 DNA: TGTACAAGCAGCTTACAGGGTTCCAACACCGGGGAGCTGTTTTTT
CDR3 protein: CTSSLQGSNTGELFF

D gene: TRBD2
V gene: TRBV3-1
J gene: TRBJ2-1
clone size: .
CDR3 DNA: TGTGCCAGCAGTCTGAACGGGGACTATGTAGTCGATGAGCAGTTCTTC
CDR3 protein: CASSLNGDYVVDEQFF

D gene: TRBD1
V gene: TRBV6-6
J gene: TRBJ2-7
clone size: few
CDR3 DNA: TGTGCCAGCAGTCCCTCGGTGGGACAGGGGGTGGTCTACGAGCAGTACTTC
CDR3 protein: CASSPSVGQGVVYEQYF

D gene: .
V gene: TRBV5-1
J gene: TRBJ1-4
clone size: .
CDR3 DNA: TGCGCCAGCAGCTTGGGAGACTCGAGTTGGGTCGAAAAACTGTTTTTT
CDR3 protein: CASSLGDSSWVEKLFF

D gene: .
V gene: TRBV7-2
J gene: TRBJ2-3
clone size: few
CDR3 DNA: TGTGCCAGCAGCCCGGATAGGGATGATACGCAGTATTTT
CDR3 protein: CASSPDRDDTQYF

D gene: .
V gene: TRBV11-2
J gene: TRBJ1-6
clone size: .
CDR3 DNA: TGTGCCAGCAGCACCAGTCATCAGTGGAGCTTCTATAATTCACCCCTCCACTTT
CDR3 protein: CASSTSHQWSFYNSPLHF

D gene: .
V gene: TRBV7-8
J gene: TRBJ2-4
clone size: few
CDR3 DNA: TGTTCTTATTTGGTCAAAAACATTCAGTACTTC
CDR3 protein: CSYLVKNIQYF

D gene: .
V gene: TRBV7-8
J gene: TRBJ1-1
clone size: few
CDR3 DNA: TGTGCCAGCAGCTTAGCGCAGACGGGTGAAGCTTTCTTT
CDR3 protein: CASSLAQTGEAFF

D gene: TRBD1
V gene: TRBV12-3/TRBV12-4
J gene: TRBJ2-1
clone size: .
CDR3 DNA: TGTGCCAGCCTCGGGACAGGGCCCTACAATGAGCAGTTCTTC
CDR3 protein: CASLGTGPYNEQFF

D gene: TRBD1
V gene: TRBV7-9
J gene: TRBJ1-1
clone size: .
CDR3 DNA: TGTGCCAGCAGCAATCGGGACAGGGTCGCTGAAGCTTTCTTT
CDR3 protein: CASSNRDRVAEAFF

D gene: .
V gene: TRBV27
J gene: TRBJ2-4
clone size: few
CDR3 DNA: TGTGCCAGCAGAAAAGGGGAACCTGTTGGAGAGCAGTACTTC
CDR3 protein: CASRKGEPVGEQYF

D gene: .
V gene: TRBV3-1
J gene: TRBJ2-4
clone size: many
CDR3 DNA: TGTGCCAGCAGCCAGGGGGGAGTAGCCAAAAACATTCAGTACTTC
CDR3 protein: CASSQGGVAKNIQYF

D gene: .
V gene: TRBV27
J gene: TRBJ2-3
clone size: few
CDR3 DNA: TGTGCCAGCAGTTTACTCCTGGGACGCACAGATACGCAGTATTTT
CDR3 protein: CASSLLLGRTDTQYF

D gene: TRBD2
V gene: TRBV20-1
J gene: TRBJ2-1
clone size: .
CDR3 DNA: TGCAGTGGTCAACTAGCGACGCAGCAGTTCTTC
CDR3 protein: CSGQLATQQFF

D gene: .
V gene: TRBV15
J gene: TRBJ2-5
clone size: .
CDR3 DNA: TGTGCCACCAGTCACAGGAGGGTGGAGACCCAGTACTTC
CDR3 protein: CATSHRRVETQYF